Here is one TCR beta chain with its context. Its antigen is not identified. From germline, CDR1 is SGDLS and CDR2 YYNGEE. With 6 bases removed from V and 6 bases from J, the gap between germline ends came to 18 bases. The CDR3 contains 15 residues. This sample is drawn from a study of cytomegalovirus exposure and HLA in healthy donors. Study results and caveats: Donors were assumed by presence/absence analyses to have roughly uniform sequencing depth. Researchers left out some V segments, among them TRBV6-2 and TRBV6-3, as indistinguishable.

A multiplex PCR was run with 60 Vbeta primers and 13 Jbeta primers. Sequencing was performed with immunoSEQ multiplex PCR; in TCRdb, only in-frame clones are kept and a portion is missing. The sample carries 250,000 to 350,000 clones, 86% recorded once. This TCR came from a man between 40 and 49 years old in good health and CMV-seropositive. The rearrangement uses TRBV9 and TRBJ2-2; tentatively, D is TRBD1 (5 bases). The sample comprised PBMCs. The CDR3 DNA sequence: TGTGCCAGCACCTCCCGCCAGGGTCAAGCCGGGGAGCTGTTTTTT. Amino acids: CASTSRQGQAGELFF.